Following are 2 T cell receptor beta chains from one sample sequenced in a study of regulatory T cells in long-lasting Graves disease. The time point here: persistent/refractory GD, antithyroid drugs over 5 years with positive TRAb. Researchers made the TCR library from RNA that was extracted from PBMCs. Sequencing libraries for TCR beta were prepared with iRepertoire HTBI primers and Arm-PCR of CDR3 regions. TCRdb re-analysed the multiplex PCR reads in MiXCR, keeping a single row per CDR3 protein. Here the sample spans hundreds of thousands of distinct CDR3 sequences, around a fifth being singletons. This specimen was peripheral blood mononuclear cells (PBMCs), taken when the disease was refractory, from a patient treated with antithyroid drugs. These receptors all stem from a female donor with Graves disease.

This clonotype was seen repeatedly, ten times or more. The chain has TRBV15 and TRBJ1-4, with D perhaps TRBD1 (5 bases). Trimming took off 8 bases at V and 4 bases at J, with 20 bases between the two ends. CDR1 and CDR2 from the germline V gene are LNHNV and YYDKDF (reference sequence). This CDR3 comprises 16 residues. The CDR3 sequence is CATGPSGDPGNEKLFF. In nucleotides, the CDR3 is TGTGCCACCGGTCCCTCCGGGGACCCCGGTAATGAAAAACTGTTTTTT.

This clonotype was detected many times. The chain is built from TRBV28 and TRBJ2-7; 12 bases map to TRBD1. CDR1 is MDHEN and CDR2 is SYDVKM in the germline V gene. V gave up 5 bases and J gave up 4 bases; unmatched junction bases: 6. CDR3 length: 15 amino acids. In DNA, the CDR3 is TGTGCCAGCAGTGAGGGACAGGGGGCTCGGTACGAGCAGTACTTC. This translates into CASSEGQGARYEQYF.